This T cell receptor (beta chain) was profiled in a study of OX40 agonist ivuxolimab in advanced cancers. Study background: A male proportion of about 80% was recorded, with mean age approximately 57 years and range roughly 20 to 90.

The V gene end was trimmed by 1 base and the J gene end by 7 bases; junction bases not matched to a gene: 7. Germline V gene lookup returns CDR1 SEHNR and CDR2 FQNEAQ (reference sequence). This CDR3 has 16 amino acids. Study-level results: Nonresponders, in some cases, also had low normalized T-cell clonal expansion. Dose levels from 0.1 to 3.0 mg/kg saw CD4+ and CD8+ blood T cells expand clonally by week 6. At 0.1-3.0 mg/kg, partial responders had clonal expansion among the lowest observed.

TCRdb keeps only in-frame clones here, not all; method: immunoSEQ multiplex PCR. The sample lists tens of thousands of clones; roughly 94% were seen once. Worth noting for this clone: What it binds is unknown.

The chain uses TRBV7-9 and TRBJ2-2, with 9 bases matching TRBD2. This specimen was CD4+ or CD8+ T cells sorted from blood, taken in a trial of the OX40 agonist ivuxolimab. This sequence was found in an adult with an advanced solid tumor such as melanoma, head and neck, liver or kidney cancer. This CDR3 is CASSLDISGSGGELFF. CDR3 in DNA: TGTGCCAGCAGCTTAGATATTAGCGGGAGTGGCGGGGAGCTGTTTTTT.